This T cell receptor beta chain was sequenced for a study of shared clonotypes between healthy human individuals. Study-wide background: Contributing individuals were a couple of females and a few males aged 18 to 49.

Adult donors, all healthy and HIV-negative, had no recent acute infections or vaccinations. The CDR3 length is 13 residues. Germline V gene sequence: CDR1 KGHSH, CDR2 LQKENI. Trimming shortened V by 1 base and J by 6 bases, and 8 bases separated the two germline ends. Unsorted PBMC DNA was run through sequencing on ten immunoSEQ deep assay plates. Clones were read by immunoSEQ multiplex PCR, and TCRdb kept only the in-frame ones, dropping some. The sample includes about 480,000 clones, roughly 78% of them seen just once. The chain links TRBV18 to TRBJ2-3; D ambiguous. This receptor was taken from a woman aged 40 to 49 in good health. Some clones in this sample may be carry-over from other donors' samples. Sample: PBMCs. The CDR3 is CASSPLDWDTQYF. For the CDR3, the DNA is TGTGCCAGCTCACCACTTGACTGGGATACGCAGTATTTT.